The T cell receptor (beta chain) described here comes from a study of somatic mutations in cytotoxic T cells in rheumatoid arthritis. Overall study findings and caveats: With age, CD8+ clonality increased in rheumatoid arthritis patients, whereas no such increase appeared in healthy controls. Rheumatoid arthritis patients were compared with age-matched healthy controls, and their CD8+ T-cell clonality did not differ significantly.

On this clone itself: Its antigen remains unknown.

Measured with immunoSEQ multiplex PCR; TCRdb has only the in-frame clones, and not every one. The table shows roughly 10,000 clones, with roughly 80% occurring only once. Germline V lookup: CDR1 LNHNV, CDR2 YYDKDF (reference sequence). The length of the CDR3 is 16 residues. Trimming cost V 4 bases and J 3 bases, with 18 bases left between them. The chain recombines TRBV15 with TRBJ1-1; no firm D call. Sequenced input: CD8+ T cells sorted from blood. This receptor was obtained from a middle-aged man in good health. The CDR3 DNA sequence: TGTGCCACCAGCAACGGGATGGGGTCGGTCCACACTGAAGCTTTCTTT. Translation gives CATSNGMGSVHTEAFF.